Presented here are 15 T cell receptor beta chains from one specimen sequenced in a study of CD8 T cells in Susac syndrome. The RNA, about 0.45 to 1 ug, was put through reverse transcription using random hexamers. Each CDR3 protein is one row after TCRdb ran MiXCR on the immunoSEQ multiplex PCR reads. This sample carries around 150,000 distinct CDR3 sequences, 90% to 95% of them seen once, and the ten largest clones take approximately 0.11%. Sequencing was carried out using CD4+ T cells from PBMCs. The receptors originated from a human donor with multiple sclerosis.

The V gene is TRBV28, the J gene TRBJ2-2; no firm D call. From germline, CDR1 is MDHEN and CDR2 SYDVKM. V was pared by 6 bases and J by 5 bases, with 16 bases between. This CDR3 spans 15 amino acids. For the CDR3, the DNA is TGTGCCAGCAGCCCCTTGATGGGCCCTACCGGGGAGCTGTTTTTT. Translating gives CASSPLMGPTGELFF.

CDR3 DNA: TGTGCCAGCAGCTTAGCCGCCGGGACCGCCGGAATAGAGCAGTTCTTC. Its protein is CASSLAAGTAGIEQFF. This rearrangement joins TRBV7-3 to TRBJ2-1; D is possibly TRBD1 or TRBD2 (5 bases each). The V gene's germline CDR1 is SGHTA and CDR2 FQGTGA. Trimming stripped 2 bases from V and 10 bases from J, with 21 bases between. The CDR3 length is 16 residues.

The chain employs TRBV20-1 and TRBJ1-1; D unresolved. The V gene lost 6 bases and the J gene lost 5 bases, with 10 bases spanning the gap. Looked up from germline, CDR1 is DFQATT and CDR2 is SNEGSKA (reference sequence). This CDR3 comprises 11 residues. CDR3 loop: CSAHPRTEAFF. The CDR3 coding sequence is TGCAGTGCCCATCCTCGTACTGAAGCTTTCTTT.

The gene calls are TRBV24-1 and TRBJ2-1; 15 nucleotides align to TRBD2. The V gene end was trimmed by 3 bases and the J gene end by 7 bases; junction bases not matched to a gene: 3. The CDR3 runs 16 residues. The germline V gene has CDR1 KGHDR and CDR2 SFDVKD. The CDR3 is CATSDPGLAGGNEQFF. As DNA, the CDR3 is TGTGCCACCAGTGATCCGGGACTAGCGGGAGGTAATGAGCAGTTCTTC.

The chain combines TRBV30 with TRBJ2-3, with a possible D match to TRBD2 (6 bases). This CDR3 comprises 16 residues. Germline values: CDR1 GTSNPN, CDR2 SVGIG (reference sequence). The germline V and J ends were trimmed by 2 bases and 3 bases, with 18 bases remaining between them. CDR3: CAWSHSGETPTDTQYF. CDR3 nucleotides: TGTGCCTGGAGTCATAGCGGAGAGACCCCGACAGATACGCAGTATTTT.

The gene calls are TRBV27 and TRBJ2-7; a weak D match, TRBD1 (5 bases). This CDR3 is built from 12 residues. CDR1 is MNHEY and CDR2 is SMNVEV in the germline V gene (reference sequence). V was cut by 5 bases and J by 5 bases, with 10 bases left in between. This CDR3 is CASSRGQNEQYF. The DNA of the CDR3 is TGTGCCAGCAGTCGCGGACAAAACGAGCAGTACTTC.

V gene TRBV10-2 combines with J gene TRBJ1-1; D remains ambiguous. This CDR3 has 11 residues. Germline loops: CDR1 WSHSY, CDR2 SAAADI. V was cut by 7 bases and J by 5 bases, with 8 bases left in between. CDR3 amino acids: CASTDKTEAFF. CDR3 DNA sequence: TGCGCCAGCACCGACAAGACTGAAGCTTTCTTT.

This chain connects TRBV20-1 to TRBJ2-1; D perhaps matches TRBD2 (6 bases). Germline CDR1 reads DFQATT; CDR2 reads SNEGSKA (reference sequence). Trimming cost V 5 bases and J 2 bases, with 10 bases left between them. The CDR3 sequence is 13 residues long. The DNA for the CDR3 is TGCAGTGCTGGGGACTCCACCTACAATGAGCAGTTCTTC. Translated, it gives CSAGDSTYNEQFF.

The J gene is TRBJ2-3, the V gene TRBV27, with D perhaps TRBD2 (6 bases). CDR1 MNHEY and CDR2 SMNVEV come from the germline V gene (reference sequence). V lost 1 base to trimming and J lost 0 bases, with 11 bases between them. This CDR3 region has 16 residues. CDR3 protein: CASSLFSGVSTDTQYF. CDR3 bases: TGTGCCAGCAGTTTATTTAGCGGAGTGAGCACAGATACGCAGTATTTT.

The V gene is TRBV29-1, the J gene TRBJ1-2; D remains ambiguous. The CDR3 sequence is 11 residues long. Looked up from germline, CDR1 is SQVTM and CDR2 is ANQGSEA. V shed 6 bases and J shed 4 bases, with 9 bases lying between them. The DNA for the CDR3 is TGCAGCGTAGGCGACGGCTATGGCTACACCTTC. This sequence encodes CSVGDGYGYTF.

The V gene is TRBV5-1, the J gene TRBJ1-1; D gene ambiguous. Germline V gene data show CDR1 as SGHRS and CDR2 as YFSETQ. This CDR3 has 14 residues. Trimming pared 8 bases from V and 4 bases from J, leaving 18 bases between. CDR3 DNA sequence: TGCGCCAGTTCCAAAGGGCCTCTGGTCACTGAAGCTTTCTTT. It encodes CASSKGPLVTEAFF.

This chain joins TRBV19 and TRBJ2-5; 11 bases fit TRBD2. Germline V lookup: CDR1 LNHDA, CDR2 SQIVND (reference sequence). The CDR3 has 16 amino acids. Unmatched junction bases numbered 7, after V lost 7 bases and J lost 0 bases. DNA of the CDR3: TGTGCCAGTACCCCCCTAGCGGGGGGATACCAAGAGACCCAGTACTTC. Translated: CASTPLAGGYQETQYF. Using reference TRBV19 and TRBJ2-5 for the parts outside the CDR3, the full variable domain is DGGITQSPKYLFRKEGQNVTLSCEQNLNHDAMYWYRQDPGQGLRLIYYSQIVNDFQKGDIAEGYSVSREKKESFPLTVTSAQKNPTAFYLCASTPLAGGYQETQYFGPGTRLLVL.

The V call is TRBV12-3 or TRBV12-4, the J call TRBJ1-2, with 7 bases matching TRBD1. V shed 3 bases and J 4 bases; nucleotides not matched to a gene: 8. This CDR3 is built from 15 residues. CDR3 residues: CASSLEGGAGYGYTF. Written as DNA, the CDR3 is TGTGCCAGCAGTTTGGAAGGGGGCGCGGGCTATGGCTACACCTTC.

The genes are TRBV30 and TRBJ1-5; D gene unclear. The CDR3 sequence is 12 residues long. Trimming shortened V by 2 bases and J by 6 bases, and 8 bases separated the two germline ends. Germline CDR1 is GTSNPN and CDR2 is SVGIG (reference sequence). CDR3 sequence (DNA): TGTGCCTGGAGTACTGGTGGTCAGCCCCAGCATTTT. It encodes CAWSTGGQPQHF.

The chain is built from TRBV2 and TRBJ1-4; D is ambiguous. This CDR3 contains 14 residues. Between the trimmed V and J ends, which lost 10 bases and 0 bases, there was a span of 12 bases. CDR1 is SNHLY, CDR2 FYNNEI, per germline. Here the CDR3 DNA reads TGTGCCACCCTCAGAGAGGCAACTAATGAAAAACTGTTTTTT. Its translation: CATLREATNEKLFF.